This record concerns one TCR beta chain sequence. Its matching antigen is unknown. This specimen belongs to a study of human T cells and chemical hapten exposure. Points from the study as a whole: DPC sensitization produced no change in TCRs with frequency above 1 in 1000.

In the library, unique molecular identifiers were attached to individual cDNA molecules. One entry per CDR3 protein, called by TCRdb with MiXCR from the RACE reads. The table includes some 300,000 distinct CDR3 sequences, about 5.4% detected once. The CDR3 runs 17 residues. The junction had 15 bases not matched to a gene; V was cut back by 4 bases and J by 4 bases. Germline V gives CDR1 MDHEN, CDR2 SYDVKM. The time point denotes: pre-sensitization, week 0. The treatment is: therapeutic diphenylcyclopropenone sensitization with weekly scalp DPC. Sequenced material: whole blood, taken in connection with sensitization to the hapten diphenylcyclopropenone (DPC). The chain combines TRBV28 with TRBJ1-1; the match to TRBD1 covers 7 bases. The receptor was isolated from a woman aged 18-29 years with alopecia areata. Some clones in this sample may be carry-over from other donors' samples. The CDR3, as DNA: TGTGCCAGCAGTTCCAGGGACAGCTTAGTCCTGGGCACTGAAGCTTTCTTT. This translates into CASSSRDSLVLGTEAFF. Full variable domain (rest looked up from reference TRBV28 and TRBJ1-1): DVKVTQSSRYLVKRTGEKVFLECVQDMDHENMFWYRQDPGLGLRLIYFSYDVKMKEKGDIPEGYSVSREKKERFSLILESASTNQTSMYLCASSSRDSLVLGTEAFFGQGTRLTVV.